Sequencing of this T cell receptor beta chain was carried out in a study of cytomegalovirus exposure and HLA in healthy donors. Study-level findings and limits: Reports indicate that TCR beta sequences accurately predicted the HLA-A and HLA-B alleles of most subjects.

In its sample, this clone was seen a few times. What it recognizes is unknown. V dropped 4 bases and J dropped 8; count of bases not matched to a gene: 7. In germline, CDR1 is SNHLY, CDR2 FYNNEI. This CDR3 is built from 14 residues. Primers for the PCR totalled 60 Vbeta and 13 Jbeta. Here immunoSEQ multiplex PCR was the method, and the copy in TCRdb shows in-frame clones only, minus some. The repertoire holds fewer than 55,000 clones, with roughly 72% as singletons. The sequenced sample was PBMCs. The receptor's source is a woman aged 45-65 years in good health and CMV-seropositive. The chain links TRBV2 to TRBJ1-4; 7 positions agree with TRBD1. This CDR3 reads CASSGGQQKEKLFF. The CDR3 bases are TGTGCCAGCAGTGGGGGACAGCAGAAGGAAAAACTGTTTTTT.